The rows below give T cell receptor beta chains drawn from one sample of a study of OX40 agonist ivuxolimab in advanced cancers. The assay was immunoSEQ multiplex PCR, and TCRdb's table has in-frame clones only and misses some. The sample yields about 61,000 clones, roughly 84% seen once. Source: CD4+ or CD8+ T cells sorted from blood, taken in a trial of the OX40 agonist ivuxolimab. Receptors originate from an adult with an advanced solid tumor such as melanoma, head and neck, liver or kidney cancer. CDR3s include the opening cysteine and the closing phenylalanine or tryptophan. A D gene is named only where the DNA matches it firmly. For some rows the clone size is stated as once, few or many, or as a class when expanded; others skip it.

clone_size	v_call	j_call	d_call	cdr3_nt	cdr3_aa
-	TRBV2	TRBJ2-1	TRBD2	TGTGCCAGCAGTGTCGAAGCGGGAGACTCCTACAATGAGCAGTTCTTC	CASSVEAGDSYNEQFF
-	TRBV28	TRBJ1-5	-	TGTGCCAGCAGTTTAGCGGGTGGCAATCAGCCCCAGCATTTT	CASSLAGGNQPQHF
-	TRBV7-3	TRBJ2-2	TRBD1	TGTGCCAGCAGCTTAGGTGCTCAGGGGGCGGGGACCGGGGAGCTGTTTTTT	CASSLGAQGAGTGELFF
-	TRBV6-1	TRBJ2-7	-	TGTGCCAGCAGTGCTGGCGTCGGGACAAATGTGGAGCAGTACTTC	CASSAGVGTNVEQYF
-	TRBV9	TRBJ2-7	-	TGTGCCAGCAGCGTAGAAGCGGACCAGGCCTACGAGCAGTACTTC	CASSVEADQAYEQYF
few	TRBV10-3	TRBJ2-3	-	TGTGCCATCGGGGAGCGGGATACGCAGTATTTT	CAIGERDTQYF
once	TRBV7-3	TRBJ2-5	TRBD2	TGTGCCAGCAGCTTCGGGACTAGTCATGGAGAGACCCAGTACTTC	CASSFGTSHGETQYF
-	TRBV4-3	TRBJ2-3	-	TGCGCCAGCAGCCAAGACGAGGCAGATACGCAGTATTTT	CASSQDEADTQYF
-	TRBV7-8	TRBJ2-1	-	TGTGCCAGCAGCCTCGCCGCTAAGAACAATGAGCAGTTCTTC	CASSLAAKNNEQFF
-	TRBV29-1	TRBJ2-7	TRBD1	TGCAGCGTTGAGCTGGACAGGGTTCCCGAGCAGTACTTC	CSVELDRVPEQYF
-	TRBV15	TRBJ1-4	-	TGTGCCACCAGCAGAGATATAACAGTAGGGGAAAAACTGTTTTTT	CATSRDITVGEKLFF
-	TRBV5-1	TRBJ1-3	-	TGCGCCAGCAGTGGCGGGACCTCTGGAAACACCATATATTTT	CASSGGTSGNTIYF
-	TRBV7-6	TRBJ2-3	-	TGTGCCAGCAGCCAAAAGGGAACCACAGATACGCAGTATTTT	CASSQKGTTDTQYF
-	TRBV5-1	TRBJ2-3	-	TGCGCCAGCAGCCTCGGTTTTGAGAGCACAGATACGCAGTATTTT	CASSLGFESTDTQYF
once	TRBV6-1	TRBJ2-2	-	TGTGCCAGCAGTGAAGTATACACCGGGGAGCTGTTTTTT	CASSEVYTGELFF
-	TRBV14	TRBJ2-6	-	TGTGCCAGCAGCTCCGGACGTTTGCCCTCTGGGGCCAACGTCCTGACTTTC	CASSSGRLPSGANVLTF
-	TRBV5-1	TRBJ2-7	TRBD2	TGCGCCAGCAGCGTAAGACTAGCGGGAGAGTACGAGCAGTACTTC	CASSVRLAGEYEQYF
-	TRBV11-2	TRBJ2-5	-	TGTGCCAGCAGCTTAGGACGACTGCCCTTTAAGTACTTC	CASSLGRLPFKYF
-	TRBV16	TRBJ2-2	-	TGTGCCAGCAGCCTTTCCACCAGCACCGGGGAGCTGTTTTTT	CASSLSTSTGELFF
-	TRBV10-3	TRBJ1-2	TRBD1	TGTGCCATCAGTGGGGGAGGGACAGGGCATGGCTACACCTTC	CAISGGGTGHGYTF
-	TRBV7-9	TRBJ2-7	-	TGTGCCAGCAGCTCTTCGTTCGGGGAAACCTACGAGCAGTACTTC	CASSSSFGETYEQYF
-	TRBV7-2	TRBJ2-5	-	TGTGCCAGCAGCTTCGGGGGCGCAGAGACCCAGTACTTC	CASSFGGAETQYF
-	TRBV7-8	TRBJ2-1	-	TGTGCCAGCAGCTTAGGGCGGATAGCGTCGTACAATGAGCAGTTCTTC	CASSLGRIASYNEQFF
-	TRBV4-1	TRBJ2-2	-	TGCGCCAGCAGCCAACAACGATCGGCCGGCACCGGGGAGCTGTTTTTT	CASSQQRSAGTGELFF
-	TRBV4-1	TRBJ2-1	-	TGCGCCAGCAGCCACAGACTTGAGGTCAATGAGCAGTTCTTC	CASSHRLEVNEQFF
once	TRBV23-1	TRBJ2-5	-	TGCGCCAGCACCACTTGGGACTTACAAGAGACCCAGTACTTC	CASTTWDLQETQYF
-	TRBV18	TRBJ2-5	-	TGTGCCAGCTCACCACCCAGCCAGAGCAAAGAGACCCAGTACTTC	CASSPPSQSKETQYF
few	TRBV5-4	TRBJ2-2	-	TGTGCCAGCAGTCGGGAAGCAGGGATGAACACCGGGGAGCTGTTTTTT	CASSREAGMNTGELFF
few	TRBV7-9	TRBJ2-3	TRBD2	TGTGCCAGCAGCCCTAGCGGCAACACAGATACGCAGTATTTT	CASSPSGNTDTQYF
-	TRBV19	TRBJ2-1	TRBD2	TGTGCCAGTAATTTGGGGACTAGTTACAATGAGCAGTTCTTC	CASNLGTSYNEQFF
-	TRBV5-4	TRBJ1-2	TRBD1	TGTGCCAGCAGCCTCGACAGGGGGGATGGCTACACCTTC	CASSLDRGDGYTF
many	TRBV30	TRBJ2-3	TRBD2	TGTGCCTGGAGTTCCGGGACTAGCGGGACTGGAGGTACGCAGTATTTT	CAWSSGTSGTGGTQYF
-	TRBV30	TRBJ1-3	-	TGTGCCTGGAGTGTTGTCAACTCTGGAAACACCATATATTTT	CAWSVVNSGNTIYF
once	TRBV6-1	TRBJ1-3	TRBD1	TGTGCCAGCAGTGAAGTGGGACAGGGTGGAAACACCATATATTTT	CASSEVGQGGNTIYF
-	TRBV2	TRBJ2-1	TRBD2	TGTGCCAGCAGTCGGACTAGCGGGAGGGCAAACAATGAGCAGTTCTTC	CASSRTSGRANNEQFF
-	TRBV7-2	TRBJ1-4	TRBD1	TGTGCCAGCAGCTCGGGGGACAGGGAGGCTGAAAAACTGTTTTTT	CASSSGDREAEKLFF
few	TRBV7-9	TRBJ1-4	-	TGTGCCAGCAGCTCGTGGACCGTAGATGAAAAACTGTTTTTT	CASSSWTVDEKLFF
-	TRBV5-6	TRBJ1-2	TRBD1	TGTGCCAGCAGCTTGAATGACAGGGCCGGCTACACCTTC	CASSLNDRAGYTF
few	TRBV7-2	TRBJ1-2	-	TGTGCCAGCAGCTTAAACGCGGCCCAATTATATGGCTACACCTTC	CASSLNAAQLYGYTF
-	TRBV11-3	TRBJ2-3	TRBD2	TGTGCCAGCAGCTTAGAGGGCAGGGAGGGAGATACGCAGTATTTT	CASSLEGREGDTQYF
-	TRBV29-1	TRBJ2-7	TRBD2	TGCAGCGTTGGGAGAACTAGCGGGAAACACGAGCAGTACTTC	CSVGRTSGKHEQYF
-	TRBV7-9	TRBJ1-3	-	TGTGCCAGCAGCTTCACGAACACCATATATTTT	CASSFTNTIYF
-	TRBV18	TRBJ2-7	TRBD2	TGTGCCAGCTCACCCGGGACTAGCGGGATATACAACGAGCAGTACTTC	CASSPGTSGIYNEQYF
-	TRBV7-2	TRBJ2-3	TRBD1	TGTGCCAGCAGTCAGGACAGGACCACAGATACGCAGTATTTT	CASSQDRTTDTQYF
-	TRBV27	TRBJ2-3	-	TGTGCCAGCAGCCGAAGGTGGGCGTCAGATACGCAGTATTTT	CASSRRWASDTQYF
-	TRBV5-1	TRBJ1-4	-	TGCGCCAGCAGCTTGCAGGGAGCGTCCGATGAAAAACTGTTTTTT	CASSLQGASDEKLFF
-	TRBV6-1	TRBJ2-3	TRBD2	TGTGCCAGCAGTGAAGATCAGCGGGAGGGCCTTAGAGATACGCAGTATTTT	CASSEDQREGLRDTQYF
once	TRBV6-5	TRBJ1-2	TRBD1	TGTGCCAGCAACCAGGGACAGGGGGTCTATGGCTACACCTTC	CASNQGQGVYGYTF
-	TRBV5-6	TRBJ1-2	-	TGTGCCAGCAGCAGATCCTTCCGGGGGCGCGGCTACACCTTC	CASSRSFRGRGYTF